The clone carrying this T cell receptor (beta chain) was observed at least ten times. The source of the sample is a study of blood T cell repertoires in COVID-19. About the study: There were acute and convalescent COVID-19 samples, and they came from the United States, Italy and Spain.

Trimming took 2 bases from V and 1 from J, leaving 8 bases between them. The CDR3 totals 14 residues. The V gene's germline CDR1 is MNHNS and CDR2 SASEGT. The table came from immunoSEQ multiplex PCR; TCRdb's copy has only in-frame clones and leaves some out. The table includes some 140,000 clones, approximately 80% detected once. The specimen sequenced was peripheral blood. This clonotype was obtained from a woman aged 60-70 years with COVID-19, enrolled during active disease. This chain joins TRBV6-1 and TRBJ1-1; possibly TRBD1 for D (5 bases). CDR3 amino acids: CASSEWGANTEAFF. The CDR3 nucleotides are TGTGCCAGCAGTGAATGGGGCGCGAACACTGAAGCTTTCTTT.